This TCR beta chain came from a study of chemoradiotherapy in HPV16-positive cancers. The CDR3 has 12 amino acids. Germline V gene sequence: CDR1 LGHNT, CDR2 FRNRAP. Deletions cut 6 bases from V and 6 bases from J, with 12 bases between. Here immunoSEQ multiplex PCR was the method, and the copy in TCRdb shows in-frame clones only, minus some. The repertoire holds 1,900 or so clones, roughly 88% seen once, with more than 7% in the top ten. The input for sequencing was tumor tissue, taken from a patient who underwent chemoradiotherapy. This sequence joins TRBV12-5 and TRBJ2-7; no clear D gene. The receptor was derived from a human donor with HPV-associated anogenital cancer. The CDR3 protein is CASGMILSEQYF. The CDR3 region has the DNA TGTGCTAGTGGCATGATCCTTAGCGAGCAGTACTTC.